The 17 T cell receptor beta chains reported below all come from one sample, sequenced in a study of cytomegalovirus exposure and HLA in healthy donors. It was with 60 Vbeta and 13 Jbeta primers that the PCR ran. Using immunoSEQ multiplex PCR, the repertoire was profiled, and TCRdb retains in-frame clones only, with some absent. The listing records 30,000 to 35,000 clones. The specimen was PBMCs. These receptors all stem from a woman in her thirties or forties in good health and CMV-seropositive.

CDR3 amino acids: CASSQVGRDKGEQYF. In DNA form, the CDR3 reads TGTGCCAGCAGCCAAGTCGGGCGGGATAAGGGCGAGCAGTACTTC. The V and J genes are TRBV4-2 and TRBJ2-7, with a possible D match to TRBD2 (6 bases). Trimming took off 1 base at V and 6 bases at J, with 16 bases between the two ends. Germline V gene data show CDR1 as LGHNA and CDR2 as YNFKEQ. The CDR3 extends over 15 amino acids.

The chain joins TRBV19 to TRBJ2-7; 7 bases align to TRBD1. The CDR3 runs 15 residues. The germline V gene has CDR1 LNHDA and CDR2 SQIVND (reference sequence). The V gene end was trimmed by 1 base and the J gene end by 2 bases; junction bases not matched to a gene: 5. CDR3 sequence: CASSIGQGEAYEQYF. CDR3 coding DNA: TGTGCCAGTAGTATAGGGCAGGGGGAAGCCTACGAGCAGTACTTC.

V and J are TRBV7-3 and TRBJ1-1, with 9 bases lining up with TRBD1. The CDR3 has 13 residues. Germline CDR1 is SGHTA and CDR2 is FQGTGA. The ends lost 5 bases at V and 5 bases at J; junction bases unmatched: 3. The CDR3 DNA reads as TGTGCCAGCAGCGACGGACAGGGGACTGAAGCTTTCTTT. Its protein product is CASSDGQGTEAFF. Full variable domain (missing parts from reference TRBV7-3 and TRBJ1-1): GAGVSQTPSNKVTEKGKYVELRCDPISGHTALYWYRQSLGQGPEFLIYFQGTGAADDSGLPNDRFFAVRPEGSVSTLKIQRTERGDSAVYLCASSDGQGTEAFFGQGTRLTVV.

The V gene is TRBV28, the J gene TRBJ2-7, with 8 positions matching TRBD2. Germline V CDR1 and CDR2: MDHEN, SYDVKM. CDR3 length: 15 residues. The V and J ends lost 6 bases and 3 bases, in that order; junction bases with no gene match: 10. The CDR3 loop is CASRRGAGELYEQYF. The CDR3 DNA reads as TGTGCCAGCAGACGTGGAGCGGGAGAGCTCTACGAGCAGTACTTC.

This chain links TRBV5-1 with TRBJ1-2; 7 positions match TRBD1. CDR3 length equals 14 residues. CDR1 SGHRS and CDR2 YFSETQ come from the germline V gene. V was pared by 7 bases and J by 4 bases, with 10 bases of the junction left unmatched. This chain's CDR3 is CASGRQGEGYGYTF. The CDR3 DNA reads TGCGCCAGCGGCCGACAGGGAGAGGGCTATGGCTACACCTTC.

The genes are TRBV30 and TRBJ1-4; D is undetermined. The germline gives CDR1 GTSNPN, CDR2 SVGIG (reference sequence). Trimming removed 5 bases from V and 4 bases from J, with 8 bases in between. This CDR3 is 12 amino acids long. The CDR3 DNA sequence: TGTGCCTGGGGGCAGCTTAATGAAAAACTGTTTTTT. Protein sequence: CAWGQLNEKLFF. Variable domain in full (rest from reference TRBV30 and TRBJ1-4): SQTIHQWPATLVQPVGSPLSLECTVEGTSNPNLYWYRQAAGRGLQLLFYSVGIGQISSEVPQNLSASRPQDRQFILSSKKLLLSDSGFYLCAWGQLNEKLFFGSGTQLSVL.

The genes are TRBV18 and TRBJ2-7, with 9 positions matching TRBD1. This CDR3 contains 15 residues. Germline V gene lookup returns CDR1 KGHSH and CDR2 LQKENI. The trim removed 4 bases at V and 0 bases at J, leaving 4 bases unmatched. CDR3 coding DNA: TGTGCCAGCTCACTGACAGGGGGGCACTCCTACGAGCAGTACTTC. Residues: CASSLTGGHSYEQYF.

The genes are TRBV7-8 and TRBJ2-5; perhaps TRBD1 as D (6 bases). Trimming removed 3 bases from V and 2 bases from J, with 10 bases in between. Looked up from germline, CDR1 is SGHVS and CDR2 is FQNEAQ. The CDR3 spans 14 residues. The CDR3 sequence is CASSFVGAQETQYF. The CDR3 DNA reads as TGTGCCAGCAGCTTCGTGGGGGCTCAAGAGACCCAGTACTTC.

The V gene is TRBV30, the J gene TRBJ2-1; 8 nucleotides line up with TRBD1. This CDR3 comprises 15 residues. Per the germline V gene, CDR1 is GTSNPN and CDR2 is SVGIG (reference sequence). V trimming: 5 bases; J trimming: 5 bases; junction bases outside the gene matches: 11. CDR3 sequence reads: CAWSPGQGRNNEQFF. DNA for the CDR3: TGTGCCTGGTCGCCTGGACAGGGTAGGAACAATGAGCAGTTCTTC.

The rearrangement links TRBV7-9 to TRBJ2-5; 11 nucleotides agree with TRBD2. Per the germline V gene, CDR1 is SEHNR and CDR2 is FQNEAQ (reference sequence). The CDR3 consists of 15 residues. Germline trimming cut 6 bases from V and 3 bases from J; bases unmatched to any gene: 6. CDR3 loop: CASRPTSGSKETQYF. In nucleotides, the CDR3 is TGTGCCAGCAGACCCACTAGCGGGAGTAAAGAGACCCAGTACTTC.

The genes are TRBV5-4 and TRBJ1-4; 8 bases line up with TRBD1. The CDR3 is 15 amino acids. CDR1 and CDR2 from the germline V gene are SGHNT and YYREEE (reference sequence). The V gene end was trimmed by 3 bases and the J gene end by 4 bases; junction bases not matched to a gene: 5. As DNA, the CDR3 is TGTGCCAGCAGCTCCCGACAGGGGATTAATGAAAAACTGTTTTTT. This encodes CASSSRQGINEKLFF.

The chain carries TRBV4-3 and TRBJ2-2; tentatively, D is TRBD2 (5 bases). CDR1 is LGHNA, CDR2 YSLEER, per germline. The CDR3 has 16 residues. V lost 3 bases and J lost 7, with 18 bases in between. This CDR3 reads CASSQIGSQLVGELFF. The CDR3 DNA is TGCGCCAGCAGCCAGATTGGGAGTCAGCTGGTCGGGGAGCTGTTTTTT.

About this clone: One end of the junction does not line up with germline, which may come from a read error. The chain has TRBV7-9 and TRBJ2-7; the match to TRBD2 covers 8 bases. The CDR3 runs 13 residues. Germline V gene sequence: CDR1 SEHNR, CDR2 FQNEAQ (reference sequence). The CDR3 loop reads CASSLGVVAGWPF. In DNA, the CDR3 is TGTGCCAGCAGCTTAGGGGTAGTAGCGGGATGGCCCTTC.

The CDR3: CASSLGTDSYEQYF. CDR3 bases: TGTGCCAGCAGCCTGGGGACAGATTCCTACGAGCAGTACTTC. The chain is built from TRBV6-5 and TRBJ2-7; 7 bases match TRBD1. The trim removed 6 bases at V and 1 base at J, leaving 6 bases unmatched. Germline-derived CDR1 and CDR2 are MNHEY and SVGAGI. The CDR3 has 14 residues.

The V gene is TRBV9, the J gene TRBJ2-4; D is uncertain. The CDR3 covers 15 residues. Trimming took 1 base from V and 0 from J, leaving 8 bases between them. CDR1 and CDR2 from the germline V gene are SGDLS and YYNGEE. Here the CDR3 DNA reads TGTGCCAGCAGCGTAACCGGTTTAGCCAAAAACATTCAGTACTTC. Its protein is CASSVTGLAKNIQYF.

The V call is TRBV28, the J call TRBJ2-1, with 10 bases aligning to TRBD1. Trimming at V came to 5 bases and at J to 7 bases, leaving 5 bases not matched to a gene. Germline CDR1 and CDR2: MDHEN and SYDVKM. This CDR3 has 14 amino acids. In DNA form, the CDR3 reads TGTGCCAGCAGTGGGACAGGGGATGGAAATGAGCAGTTCTTC. It yields the protein CASSGTGDGNEQFF.

The gene calls are TRBV7-2 and TRBJ2-7; D is undetermined. The CDR3 has 11 residues. Trimming took 5 bases from V and 3 from J, leaving 5 bases between them. Germline lookup yields CDR1 SGHTA and CDR2 FQGNSA. CDR3 sequence (DNA): TGTGCCAGCAGCCCAGGCTACGAGCAGTACTTC. Its translation is CASSPGYEQYF.